This T cell receptor (beta chain) was captured in a study of cytomegalovirus exposure and HLA in healthy donors. Overall study context: Samples from HLA-typed donors yielded about 80 million unique TCRs in an early data release.

About this clone: Its antigen remains unidentified.

13 Jbeta primers and 60 Vbeta primers were used for the PCR. The repertoire was sequenced with immunoSEQ multiplex PCR; TCRdb's copy has only in-frame clones and lacks some. This sample has about 130,000 clones; approximately 87% occur once, and the top ten carry about 20%. Whole-study findings and limits: The study listed under 200 cytomegalovirus-associated TCR beta chains. As a later analysis showed, a missense DCLRE1C variant was linked to trimming of TCR beta V- and J-genes.

V was pared by 4 bases and J by 0 bases, with 13 bases between. Per the germline V gene, CDR1 is SGHRS and CDR2 is YFSETQ. The CDR3 is 15 residues long. Sequenced: PBMCs. The V and J genes are TRBV5-1 and TRBJ1-1; possible D gene TRBD1, 6 bases. The TCR comes from a man aged 18 to 30 in good health and CMV-seropositive. In nucleotides, the CDR3 is TGCGCCAGCAGCCCAGGACAGATTTTGAACACTGAAGCTTTCTTT. This gives the protein CASSPGQILNTEAFF.